One sample yielded the 29 T cell receptor beta chains listed below, sequenced in a study of cytomegalovirus exposure and HLA in healthy donors. PCR amplification relied on 60 Vbeta primers (plus 13 Jbeta primers). Libraries were prepared by immunoSEQ multiplex PCR; TCRdb keeps only in-frame clonotypes and omits some of them. The sample carries 150,000 or so clones, 80% to 90% recorded once. Input material: PBMCs. The receptor source for this set is a woman under 30 in good health and CMV-seronegative.

This clone was detected once. This sample also contains other DNA sequences that code for the same CDR3. The CDR3 DNA reads as TGTGCCAGCAGCTTGACAGGGTACGAGCAGTACTTC. Translating gives CASSLTGYEQYF. The chain recombines TRBV7-9 with TRBJ2-7; TRBD1 matches at 7 bases. Trimming took 3 bases from V and 4 from J; bases not matched to a gene: 0. Per germline, CDR1 SEHNR and CDR2 FQNEAQ (reference sequence). The CDR3 consists of 12 residues.

The sample holds one count of this clone. The chain carries TRBV4-1 and TRBJ2-7; TRBD1 matches at 8 bases. The germline V gene has CDR1 MGHRA and CDR2 YSYEKL. This CDR3 has 19 amino acids. Trimming removed 2 bases from V and 4 bases from J; junction bases left unmatched: 19. CDR3 DNA sequence: TGCGCCAGCAGCCAAAGGATATTCGCCCGGACAGGGCCCGATTACGAGCAGTACTTC. Translation: CASSQRIFARTGPDYEQYF.

There are a few counts of this clone. This chain joins TRBV7-9 and TRBJ2-1; 9 bases are shared with TRBD2. The trim removed 4 bases at V and 5 bases at J, leaving 15 bases unmatched. Germline V gene sequence: CDR1 SEHNR, CDR2 FQNEAQ (reference sequence). The CDR3 spans 18 residues. The CDR3 sequence is CASSSQTLAGVKNNEQFF. The CDR3 DNA reads TGTGCCAGCAGCTCCCAAACGTTAGCGGGAGTAAAGAACAATGAGCAGTTCTTC. The entire variable domain, with the rest obtained from reference TRBV7-9 and TRBJ2-1, is as follows: DTGVSQNPRHKITKRGQNVTFRCDPISEHNRLYWYRQTLGQGPEFLTYFQNEAQLEKSRLLSDRFSAERPKGSFSTLEIQRTEQGDSAMYLCASSSQTLAGVKNNEQFFGPGTRLTVL.

The chain joins TRBV7-2 to TRBJ2-1; D perhaps matches TRBD2 (6 bases). V was cut by 1 base and J by 9 bases, with 16 bases left in between. The CDR3 loop spans 15 amino acids. The germline gives CDR1 SGHTA, CDR2 FQGNSA. The CDR3 sequence: CASSLEAVGGSEQFF. The DNA for the CDR3 is TGTGCCAGCAGCTTAGAGGCGGTCGGAGGGAGTGAGCAGTTCTTC.

The V call is TRBV6-1, the J call TRBJ1-3; D is perhaps TRBD1 (6 bases). Germline lookup yields CDR1 MNHNS and CDR2 SASEGT. This CDR3 comprises 14 residues. The germline V and J ends were trimmed by 8 bases and 1 base, with 12 bases remaining between them. In nucleotides, the CDR3 is TGTGCCAGCGGGACAAACGATTCTGGAAACACCATATATTTT. It is translated as CASGTNDSGNTIYF.

V and J are TRBV2 and TRBJ2-7, with D perhaps TRBD1 (5 bases). The CDR3 sequence is 14 residues long. Trimming left V 7 bases short and J 4 bases short, with 17 bases between. CDR1 is SNHLY and CDR2 is FYNNEI in the germline V gene. CDR3 nucleotides: TGTGCCAGCAAGGGAAGGGGAATATTGTACGAGCAGTACTTC. Encoded protein: CASKGRGILYEQYF.

V gene TRBV19 combines with J gene TRBJ2-7, with D possibly TRBD1 on 6 matching bases. Looked up from germline, CDR1 is LNHDA and CDR2 is SQIVND (reference sequence). The CDR3 runs 13 residues. V lost 9 bases, J lost 0 bases, and 12 bases lay in between. Here the CDR3 DNA reads TGTGCCAGCGCCCGGGACACCTCCTACGAGCAGTACTTC. Protein product: CASARDTSYEQYF.

This chain connects TRBV23-1 to TRBJ2-2; 10 positions agree with TRBD2. TRBV23-1 qualifies as an ORF whose function is uncertain. There are 18 residues in the CDR3. V shed 0 bases and J 6 bases; nucleotides not matched to a gene: 10. The CDR3 protein is CASSQSGRLAGAPGELFF. The CDR3 DNA sequence: TGCGCCAGCAGTCAATCAGGTCGGCTAGCGGGAGCACCCGGGGAGCTGTTTTTT.

The rearrangement links TRBV21-1 to TRBJ2-1; the D call TRBD1 from the table was never checked on the DNA. TRBV21-1 is a documented pseudogene. The CDR3 runs to 18 residues. The CDR3 nucleotides are TGTGCCAGCAGCGTTGGGGGGGACAGGGGTGAGACCTACAATGAGCAGTTCTTC. Translating it yields CASSVGGDRGETYNEQFF.

The genes are TRBV18 and TRBJ1-5; D remains unclear. In germline, CDR1 is KGHSH, CDR2 LQKENI. Trimming left V 5 bases short and J 6 bases short, with 14 bases between. The CDR3 has 14 amino acids. The CDR3: CASSTDRSGQPQHF. The CDR3 DNA reads TGTGCCAGCTCAACAGACCGCTCCGGTCAGCCCCAGCATTTT.

The J gene is TRBJ2-7, the V gene TRBV5-5, with D perhaps matching TRBD1 (6 bases). The germline CDR1 and CDR2 sequences are SGHKS and YYEKEE (reference sequence). The V gene lost 0 bases and the J gene lost 2 bases, with 12 bases spanning the gap. The length of the CDR3 is 15 residues. In nucleotides, the CDR3 is TGTGCCAGCAGCTTGGGGGCCGACAGGACCTACGAGCAGTACTTC. It encodes CASSLGADRTYEQYF.

The chain recombines TRBV6-5 with TRBJ1-3, with D possibly being TRBD1 (5 bases). This CDR3 has 15 amino acids. Germline V CDR1 and CDR2: MNHEY, SVGAGI. Trimming removed 6 bases at V and 7 bases at J, with 19 bases between. The DNA of the CDR3 is TGTGCCAGCAGGGCAGGGTACAGTTCGTCTAACACCATATATTTT. This codes for CASRAGYSSSNTIYF.

This chain uses TRBV10-2 with TRBJ2-2, with D possibly TRBD1 on 5 matching bases. Per germline, CDR1 WSHSY and CDR2 SAAADI. V lost 4 bases to trimming and J lost 4 bases, with 10 bases between them. The CDR3 spans 14 residues. The CDR3 bases are TGCGCCAGCAGTGGGAGAAGGGGCACCGGGGAGCTGTTTTTT. As protein: CASSGRRGTGELFF.

The rearrangement links TRBV5-6 to TRBJ2-1; 8 nucleotides agree with TRBD1. Germline V gene data show CDR1 as SGHDT and CDR2 as YYEEEE. With 5 bases clipped from V and 0 bases from J, the junction kept 7 bases outside the gene matches. The CDR3 loop spans 16 amino acids. CDR3 coding DNA: TGTGCCAGCAGTTCGGCAGGGGGCCCCTCCTACAATGAGCAGTTCTTC. Translated: CASSSAGGPSYNEQFF.

The V call is TRBV9, the J call TRBJ2-1, with D maybe TRBD1 (6 bases). This CDR3 spans 15 amino acids. The ends were cut back, 0 bases at V and 10 bases at J, with 17 bases in the middle. Germline V gives CDR1 SGDLS, CDR2 YYNGEE. CDR3 amino acids: CASSVEITGFREQFF. The CDR3, as DNA: TGTGCCAGCAGCGTAGAGATTACAGGGTTTCGAGAGCAGTTCTTC.

This chain joins TRBV19 and TRBJ2-7; 9 nucleotides align to TRBD1. Per germline, CDR1 LNHDA and CDR2 SQIVND (reference sequence). The CDR3 runs to 13 residues. Trimming cost V 7 bases and J 6 bases; bases outside gene matches: 7. The CDR3 DNA reads TGTGCCAGTATGGGGACAGGGCGCGGCGAGCAGTACTTC. Its protein product is CASMGTGRGEQYF. Based on the CDR3 plus reference TRBV19 and TRBJ2-7, the full variable domain is DGGITQSPKYLFRKEGQNVTLSCEQNLNHDAMYWYRQDPGQGLRLIYYSQIVNDFQKGDIAEGYSVSREKKESFPLTVTSAQKNPTAFYLCASMGTGRGEQYFGPGTRLTVT.

The chain recombines TRBV6-6 with TRBJ2-1, with D uncertain. Trimming left V 4 bases short and J 8 bases short, with 12 bases between. The CDR3 is 13 residues long. Germline lookup yields CDR1 MNHNY and CDR2 SVGAGI (reference sequence). The CDR3 region is CASSSTGIYEQFF. As DNA, the CDR3 is TGTGCCAGCAGTTCTACCGGTATATATGAGCAGTTCTTC.

The chain carries TRBV7-2 and TRBJ1-5, with 8 bases fitting TRBD1. Germline loops: CDR1 SGHTA, CDR2 FQGNSA. Losses at the gene ends were 1 base for V and 7 bases for J; bases not matched to a gene: 3. The CDR3 is made up of 14 amino acids. The CDR3 reads CASSLVGQGQPQHF. The DNA for the CDR3 is TGTGCCAGCAGCTTAGTCGGACAGGGACAGCCCCAGCATTTT.

The chain has TRBV28 and TRBJ2-5; 7 nucleotides match TRBD2. Germline CDR1 MDHEN, CDR2 SYDVKM. The CDR3 loop spans 13 amino acids. The ends lost 7 bases at V and 5 bases at J; junction bases unmatched: 7. CDR3 in amino acids: CASTGGNFETQYF. The CDR3 bases are TGTGCCAGCACCGGGGGGAACTTTGAGACCCAGTACTTC.

The chain is built from TRBV19 and TRBJ1-2, with D perhaps TRBD1 (6 bases). Germline lookup yields CDR1 LNHDA and CDR2 SQIVND (reference sequence). CDR3 length: 15 amino acids. The V end was cut by 1 base, the J end by 4 bases, with 13 bases between. CDR3 DNA sequence: TGTGCCAGTAGTATAGTCAGGGGAGAAGGCTATGGCTACACCTTC. Protein sequence: CASSIVRGEGYGYTF.

V is TRBV6-6 and J is TRBJ2-4, with 7 bases matching TRBD1. V was clipped by 5 bases and J by 0 bases; unmatched bases: 4. Germline V gives CDR1 MNHNY, CDR2 SVGAGI (reference sequence). The CDR3 sequence is 15 residues long. The CDR3 region has the DNA TGTGCCAGCAGTGGGACAGCCCTAGCCAAAAACATTCAGTACTTC. This translates into CASSGTALAKNIQYF.

The chain combines TRBV28 with TRBJ2-1, with TRBD1 matching over 7 bases. The CDR3 has 15 amino acids. Germline lookup yields CDR1 MDHEN and CDR2 SYDVKM. J gave up 2 bases and V 8 bases, and 9 bases lay outside the gene matches. CDR3 sequence reads: CASRTDRVPYNEQFF. The CDR3 DNA reads TGTGCCAGCCGGACCGACAGGGTACCCTACAATGAGCAGTTCTTC.

The rearrangement joins TRBV6-5 to TRBJ2-2, with TRBD1 as a possible D gene (5 bases). The CDR3 is 15 amino acids. In germline, CDR1 is MNHEY, CDR2 SVGAGI. V was cut by 2 bases and J by 6 bases, with 13 bases left in between. CDR3 sequence: CASSYEQGRAGELFF. In nucleotides, the CDR3 is TGTGCCAGCAGTTACGAGCAGGGTCGGGCCGGGGAGCTGTTTTTT.

This clone was seen once. This chain connects TRBV25-1 to TRBJ2-7; 8 bases fit TRBD1. The CDR3 is 16 amino acids. CDR1 is MGHDK and CDR2 is SYGVNS in the germline V gene. After removal of 6 bases from V and 0 bases from J, the junction contained 10 bases not matched to a gene. The CDR3 bases are TGTGCCAGCAGCGAACAAACCGGGACAGGCTCCTACGAGCAGTACTTC. It translates to CASSEQTGTGSYEQYF.

The chain joins TRBV28 to TRBJ1-4, with D possibly matching TRBD1 (5 bases). Deletions cut 6 bases from V and 7 bases from J, with 12 bases between. There are 13 residues in the CDR3. CDR1 and CDR2 from the germline V gene are MDHEN and SYDVKM. CDR3 region: CASRSGVSEKLFF. CDR3 bases: TGTGCCAGCAGGTCGGGGGTTAGTGAAAAACTGTTTTTT. Drawing the rest from reference TRBV28 and TRBJ1-4, the complete variable domain is DVKVTQSSRYLVKRTGEKVFLECVQDMDHENMFWYRQDPGLGLRLIYFSYDVKMKEKGDIPEGYSVSREKKERFSLILESASTNQTSMYLCASRSGVSEKLFFGSGTQLSVL.

The chain uses TRBV7-2 and TRBJ2-7; 9 positions agree with TRBD1. The CDR3 sequence is 15 residues long. Trimming removed 4 bases from V and 6 bases from J; junction bases left unmatched: 10. CDR1 is SGHTA and CDR2 is FQGNSA in the germline V gene. CDR3 in DNA: TGTGCCAGCAGCTCACAGGGGGCGCGAATTACCGAGCAGTACTTC. Translating gives CASSSQGARITEQYF. Complete variable domain (other parts from reference TRBV7-2 and TRBJ2-7): GAGVSQSPSNKVTEKGKDVELRCDPISGHTALYWYRQSLGQGLEFLIYFQGNSAPDKSGLPSDRFSAERTGGSVSTLTIQRTQQEDSAVYLCASSSQGARITEQYFGPGTRLTVT.

The V gene is TRBV20-1, the J gene TRBJ1-3; 7 nucleotides agree with TRBD1. This CDR3 has 10 amino acids. The trim removed 5 bases at V and 11 bases at J, leaving 3 bases unmatched. CDR1 DFQATT and CDR2 SNEGSKA come from the germline V gene (reference sequence). The CDR3 DNA sequence: TGCAGTGCTGGGGACAGCTCCATATATTTT. This sequence encodes CSAGDSSIYF.

The chain carries TRBV7-6 and TRBJ2-1; 9 bases fit TRBD2. The junction had 22 bases not matched to a gene; V was cut back by 2 bases and J by 8 bases. The CDR3 spans 20 residues. The germline V gene has CDR1 SGHVS and CDR2 FNYEAQ. This CDR3 is CASSLSGRAGGPDRGYEQFF. The CDR3 bases are TGTGCCAGCAGCTTATCAGGGAGGGCGGGAGGGCCAGATAGAGGATATGAGCAGTTCTTC.

The V gene is TRBV6-1, the J gene TRBJ2-5, with 10 bases aligning to TRBD2. Trimming cost V 1 base and J 11 bases; bases outside gene matches: 10. Germline values: CDR1 MNHNS, CDR2 SASEGT. The CDR3 has 15 amino acids. As DNA, the CDR3 is TGTGCCAGCAGTGAAGGCGCGGGACTAGCGAAAGAGCAGTACTTC. Its translation is CASSEGAGLAKEQYF.